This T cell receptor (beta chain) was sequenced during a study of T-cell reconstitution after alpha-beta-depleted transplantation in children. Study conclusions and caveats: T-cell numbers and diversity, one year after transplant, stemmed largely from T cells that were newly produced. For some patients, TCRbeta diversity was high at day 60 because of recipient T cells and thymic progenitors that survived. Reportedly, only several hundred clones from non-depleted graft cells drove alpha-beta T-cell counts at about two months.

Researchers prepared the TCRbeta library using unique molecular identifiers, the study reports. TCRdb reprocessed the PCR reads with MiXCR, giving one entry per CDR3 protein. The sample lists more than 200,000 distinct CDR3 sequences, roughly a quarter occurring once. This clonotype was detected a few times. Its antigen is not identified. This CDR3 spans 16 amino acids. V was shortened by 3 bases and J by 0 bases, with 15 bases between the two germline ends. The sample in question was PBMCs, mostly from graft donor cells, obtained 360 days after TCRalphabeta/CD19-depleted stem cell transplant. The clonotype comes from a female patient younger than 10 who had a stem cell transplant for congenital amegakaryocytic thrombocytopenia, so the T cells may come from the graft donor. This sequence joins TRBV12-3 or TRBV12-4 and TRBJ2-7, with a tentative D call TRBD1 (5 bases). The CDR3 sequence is CASSFSQGVRSYEQYF. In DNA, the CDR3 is TGTGCCAGCAGTTTCTCGCAGGGCGTGCGCTCCTACGAGCAGTACTTC.